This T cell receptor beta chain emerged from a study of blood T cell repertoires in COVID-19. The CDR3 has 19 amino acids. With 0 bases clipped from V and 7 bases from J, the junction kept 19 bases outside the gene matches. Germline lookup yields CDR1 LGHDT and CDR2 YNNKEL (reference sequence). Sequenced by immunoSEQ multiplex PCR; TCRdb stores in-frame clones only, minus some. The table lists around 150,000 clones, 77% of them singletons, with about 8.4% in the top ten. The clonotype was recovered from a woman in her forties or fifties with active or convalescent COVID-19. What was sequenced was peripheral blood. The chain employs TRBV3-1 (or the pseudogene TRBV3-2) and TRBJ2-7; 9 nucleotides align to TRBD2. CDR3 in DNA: TGTGCCAGCAGCCAAGAGTTAATGGCTAGCGGGACCCCCGCGCGGGAGCAGTACTTC. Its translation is CASSQELMASGTPAREQYF.